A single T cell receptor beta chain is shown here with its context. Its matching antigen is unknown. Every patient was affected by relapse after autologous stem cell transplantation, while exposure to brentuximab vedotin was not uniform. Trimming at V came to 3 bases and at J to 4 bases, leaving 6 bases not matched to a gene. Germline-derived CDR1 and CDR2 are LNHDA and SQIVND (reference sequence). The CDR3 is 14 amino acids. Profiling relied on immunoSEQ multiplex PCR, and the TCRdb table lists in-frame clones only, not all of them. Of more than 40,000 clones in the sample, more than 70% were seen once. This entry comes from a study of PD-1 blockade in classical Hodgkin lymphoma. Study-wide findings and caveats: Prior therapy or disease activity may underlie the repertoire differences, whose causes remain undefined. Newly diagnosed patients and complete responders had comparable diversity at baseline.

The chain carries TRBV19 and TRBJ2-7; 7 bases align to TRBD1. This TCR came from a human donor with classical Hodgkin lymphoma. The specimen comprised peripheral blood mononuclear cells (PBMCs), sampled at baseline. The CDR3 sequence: CASSIRRQGYEQYF. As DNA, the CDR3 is TGTGCCAGTAGTATCCGTAGACAGGGTTACGAGCAGTACTTC.